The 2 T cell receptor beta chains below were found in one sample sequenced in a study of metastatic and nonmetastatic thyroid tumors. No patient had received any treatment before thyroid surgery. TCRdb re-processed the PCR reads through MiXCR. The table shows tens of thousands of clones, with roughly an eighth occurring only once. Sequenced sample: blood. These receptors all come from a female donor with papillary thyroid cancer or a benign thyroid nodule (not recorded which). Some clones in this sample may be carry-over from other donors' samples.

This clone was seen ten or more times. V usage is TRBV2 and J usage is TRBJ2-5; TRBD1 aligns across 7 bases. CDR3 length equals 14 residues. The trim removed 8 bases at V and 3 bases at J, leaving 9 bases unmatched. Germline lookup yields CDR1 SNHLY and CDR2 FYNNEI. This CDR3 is CASDERDSKETQYF. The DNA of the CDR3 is TGTGCCAGCGACGAAAGGGACAGCAAAGAGACCCAGTACTTC.

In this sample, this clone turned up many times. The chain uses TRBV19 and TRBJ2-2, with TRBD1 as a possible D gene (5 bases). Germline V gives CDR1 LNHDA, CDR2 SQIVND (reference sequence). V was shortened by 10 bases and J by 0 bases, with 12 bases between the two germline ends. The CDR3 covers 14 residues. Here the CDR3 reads CATLDNANTGELFF. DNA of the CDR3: TGTGCCACCTTGGACAACGCGAACACCGGGGAGCTGTTTTTT.